This T cell receptor (beta chain) was captured by sequencing in a study of blood T cell repertoires in COVID-19. Profiling relied on immunoSEQ multiplex PCR, and the TCRdb table lists in-frame clones only, not all of them. Among some 350,000 clones listed, over 70% were seen once. Trimming took off 2 bases at V and 3 bases at J, with 9 bases between the two ends. This CDR3 region has 14 residues. Germline V CDR1 and CDR2: SGHRS, YFSETQ. The chain couples TRBV5-1 to TRBJ1-5; D may be TRBD1 (5 bases). The sequencing input was peripheral blood. This receptor was identified in a young man with active or convalescent COVID-19. CDR3 sequence: CASSFGGDNQPQHF. As DNA, the CDR3 is TGCGCCAGCAGCTTCGGGGGTGACAATCAGCCCCAGCATTTT.